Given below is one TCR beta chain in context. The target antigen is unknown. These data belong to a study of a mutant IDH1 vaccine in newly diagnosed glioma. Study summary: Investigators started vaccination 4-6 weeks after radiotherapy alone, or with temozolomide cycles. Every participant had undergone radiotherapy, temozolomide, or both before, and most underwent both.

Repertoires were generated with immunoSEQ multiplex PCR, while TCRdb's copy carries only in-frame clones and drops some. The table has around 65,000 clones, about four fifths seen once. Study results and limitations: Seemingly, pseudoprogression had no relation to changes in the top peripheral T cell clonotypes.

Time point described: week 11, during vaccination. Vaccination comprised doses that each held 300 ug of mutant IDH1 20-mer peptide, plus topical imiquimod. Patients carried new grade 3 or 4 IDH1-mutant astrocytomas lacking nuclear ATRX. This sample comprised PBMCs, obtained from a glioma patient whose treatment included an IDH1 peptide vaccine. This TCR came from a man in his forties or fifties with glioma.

The CDR3 is CASSPSVSRHYEQYF. CDR3 in DNA: TGTGCCAGCAGCCCTAGCGTCTCGCGGCACTACGAGCAGTACTTC. This chain links TRBV7-9 with TRBJ2-7; the D gene is possibly TRBD2 (6 bases). Germline loops: CDR1 SEHNR, CDR2 FQNEAQ (reference sequence). The V gene lost 5 bases and the J gene lost 3 bases, with 17 bases spanning the gap. The CDR3 covers 15 residues.